Listed below are T cell receptor beta chains from one sample, sequenced in a study of CD8 T cells in Susac syndrome. MiXCR was run by TCRdb on the immunoSEQ multiplex PCR reads, yielding one entry per CDR3 protein. The sample records around 110,000 distinct CDR3 sequences, under 96% being singletons. Sequencing used CD4+ T cells from PBMCs. The receptors here all came from a human donor with Susac syndrome. CDR3s include the opening cysteine and the closing phenylalanine or tryptophan. D genes are given only for firm matches. Rows may omit the clone size; those that give it use once, few, many or a size class.

size: NA
V: TRBV12-3/TRBV12-4
J: TRBJ2-2
D: NA
CDR3: CASRKRAANTGELFF
DNA: TGTGCCAGCAGGAAGCGGGCCGCTAACACCGGGGAGCTGTTTTTT

size: NA
V: TRBV7-9
J: TRBJ1-1
D: NA
CDR3: CASSARLGGTEAFF
DNA: TGTGCCAGCAGCGCGAGGTTGGGGGGCACTGAAGCTTTCTTT

size: NA
V: TRBV28
J: TRBJ2-3
D: TRBD2
CDR3: CASSSSGRISTDTQYF
DNA: TGTGCCAGCAGTTCTAGCGGGAGAATTAGCACAGATACGCAGTATTTT

size: NA
V: TRBV20-1
J: TRBJ2-1
D: NA
CDR3: CSGRGANNEQFF
DNA: TGCAGTGGGCGCGGGGCAAACAATGAGCAGTTCTTC

size: NA
V: TRBV4-2
J: TRBJ2-2
D: TRBD1
CDR3: CASSQAGQHTGELFF
DNA: TGTGCCAGCAGCCAAGCGGGACAGCACACCGGGGAGCTGTTTTTT

size: NA
V: TRBV7-9
J: TRBJ2-6
D: NA
CDR3: CASSLSAGLGANVLTF
DNA: TGTGCCAGCAGCTTATCTGCAGGGCTCGGGGCCAACGTCCTGACTTTC

size: NA
V: TRBV7-9
J: TRBJ2-7
D: NA
CDR3: CASSSGVTHEQYF
DNA: TGTGCCAGCAGCTCGGGGGTGACCCACGAGCAGTACTTC

size: NA
V: TRBV5-1
J: TRBJ2-2
D: NA
CDR3: CASSLQWNTGELFF
DNA: TGCGCCAGCAGCTTGCAGTGGAACACCGGGGAGCTGTTTTTT

size: NA
V: TRBV9
J: TRBJ2-5
D: TRBD2
CDR3: CASSPGLAGGPQETQYF
DNA: TGTGCCAGCAGCCCAGGACTAGCGGGAGGGCCGCAAGAGACCCAGTACTTC

size: NA
V: TRBV19
J: TRBJ2-1
D: TRBD2
CDR3: CASSPRTSGSYNEQFF
DNA: TGTGCCAGTAGTCCTCGGACTAGCGGGAGCTACAATGAGCAGTTCTTC

size: NA
V: TRBV20-1
J: TRBJ2-3
D: TRBD2
CDR3: CSARLAGGTSTDTQYF
DNA: TGCAGTGCAAGACTAGCGGGGGGGACTAGCACAGATACGCAGTATTTT

size: NA
V: TRBV28
J: TRBJ2-1
D: TRBD2
CDR3: CASTRLAGVENEQFF
DNA: TGTGCCAGCACACGACTAGCGGGAGTGGAAAATGAGCAGTTCTTC

size: once
V: TRBV18
J: TRBJ2-6
D: TRBD2
CDR3: CASSRGRVGPSGANVLTF
DNA: TGTGCCAGCTCACGAGGGAGGGTAGGCCCTTCTGGGGCCAACGTCCTGACTTTC

size: NA
V: TRBV20-1
J: TRBJ2-5
D: NA
CDR3: CSASAFQGMGETQYF
DNA: TGCAGTGCTAGTGCGTTCCAGGGGATGGGCGAGACCCAGTACTTC

size: once
V: TRBV7-9
J: TRBJ1-4
D: NA
CDR3: CASSLQGKANEKLFF
DNA: TGTGCCAGCAGCTTACAGGGGAAGGCTAATGAAAAACTGTTTTTT

size: NA
V: TRBV14
J: TRBJ2-1
D: TRBD1
CDR3: CASSGQGSYNEQFF
DNA: TGTGCCAGCAGCGGACAGGGTTCCTACAATGAGCAGTTCTTC

size: NA
V: TRBV3-1
J: TRBJ2-7
D: TRBD2
CDR3: CASSPRLAVTYEQYF
DNA: TGTGCCAGCAGCCCGAGACTAGCTGTGACCTACGAGCAGTACTTC

size: NA
V: TRBV3-1
J: TRBJ2-5
D: TRBD1
CDR3: CASSQPSQGVETQYF
DNA: TGTGCCAGCAGCCAGCCCTCACAGGGGGTAGAGACCCAGTACTTC

size: NA
V: TRBV3-1
J: TRBJ2-7
D: TRBD2
CDR3: CASSLRPSSGSSYEQYF
DNA: TGTGCCAGCAGCCTGCGCCCCAGTAGCGGGAGCTCCTACGAGCAGTACTTC

size: NA
V: TRBV27
J: TRBJ2-7
D: TRBD2
CDR3: CASSIFGTSGEQYF
DNA: TGTGCCAGCAGCATTTTTGGGACTAGCGGCGAGCAGTACTTC

size: NA
V: TRBV9
J: TRBJ2-3
D: TRBD2
CDR3: CASSGTSGTQYF
DNA: TGTGCCAGCAGCGGGACTAGTGGTACGCAGTATTTT

size: NA
V: TRBV20-1
J: TRBJ2-7
D: NA
CDR3: CSASLSSYEQYF
DNA: TGCAGTGCGAGCTTAAGCTCCTACGAGCAGTACTTC

size: few
V: TRBV25-1
J: TRBJ2-7
D: NA
CDR3: CASRGGGGPYEQYF
DNA: TGTGCCAGCAGGGGAGGGGGGGGCCCCTACGAGCAGTACTTC

size: NA
V: TRBV30
J: TRBJ1-1
D: NA
CDR3: CAWIYPIRTEAFF
DNA: TGTGCCTGGATCTACCCTATTAGGACTGAAGCTTTCTTT

size: NA
V: TRBV20-1
J: TRBJ2-7
D: TRBD2
CDR3: CSVITGLAGGAEQYF
DNA: TGCAGTGTTATTACTGGACTAGCGGGAGGGGCCGAGCAGTACTTC

size: once
V: TRBV3-1
J: TRBJ2-7
D: NA
CDR3: CASSREREQYF
DNA: TGTGCCAGCAGCCGGGAACGCGAGCAGTACTTC

size: NA
V: TRBV20-1
J: TRBJ2-3
D: TRBD2
CDR3: CSAHRLAGGADTQYF
DNA: TGCAGTGCCCACCGACTAGCGGGAGGAGCAGATACGCAGTATTTT

size: NA
V: TRBV7-9
J: TRBJ1-2
D: NA
CDR3: CASSLAGEANYGYTF
DNA: TGTGCCAGCAGCTTAGCGGGGGAAGCTAACTATGGCTACACCTTC

size: NA
V: TRBV3-1
J: TRBJ2-7
D: NA
CDR3: CASSPFRDSYEQYF
DNA: TGTGCCAGCAGCCCTTTCAGGGACTCCTACGAGCAGTACTTC

size: NA
V: TRBV12-3/TRBV12-4
J: TRBJ2-5
D: NA
CDR3: CASSFEGPRETQYF
DNA: TGTGCCAGCAGTTTCGAGGGCCCTCGAGAGACCCAGTACTTC

size: NA
V: TRBV19
J: TRBJ2-5
D: NA
CDR3: CASSIVQGEETQYF
DNA: TGTGCCAGTAGTATAGTCCAGGGCGAAGAGACCCAGTACTTC

size: NA
V: TRBV12-3/TRBV12-4
J: TRBJ2-3
D: NA
CDR3: CASSQPRPSGTQYF
DNA: TGTGCCAGCAGCCAGCCCCGCCCCTCGGGTACGCAGTATTTT

size: NA
V: TRBV18
J: TRBJ2-1
D: TRBD2
CDR3: CASSPPSGITNNEQFF
DNA: TGTGCCAGCTCACCACCTAGCGGGATAACTAACAATGAGCAGTTCTTC

size: NA
V: TRBV15
J: TRBJ2-2
D: NA
CDR3: CATSRERLAGELFF
DNA: TGTGCCACCAGCAGAGAACGGCTCGCCGGGGAGCTGTTTTTT

size: NA
V: TRBV13
J: TRBJ2-6
D: NA
CDR3: CASTYRSPGANVLTF
DNA: TGTGCCAGCACCTACAGAAGCCCTGGGGCCAACGTCCTGACTTTC

size: NA
V: TRBV30
J: TRBJ1-5
D: NA
CDR3: CAWSVGRANQPQHF
DNA: TGTGCCTGGAGTGTAGGCCGGGCCAATCAGCCCCAGCATTTT

size: NA
V: TRBV6-2/TRBV6-3
J: TRBJ2-3
D: NA
CDR3: CASSYSLRTSTDTQYF
DNA: TGTGCCAGCAGTTACTCTCTCCGGACTAGCACAGATACGCAGTATTTT

size: NA
V: TRBV19
J: TRBJ1-5
D: NA
CDR3: CASDPGVSHQPQHF
DNA: TGTGCCAGTGACCCAGGGGTCTCGCATCAGCCCCAGCATTTT

size: NA
V: TRBV20-1
J: TRBJ2-1
D: TRBD2
CDR3: CSAREGTSGSTPGFF
DNA: TGCAGTGCTAGGGAGGGGACTAGCGGGAGTACTCCGGGGTTCTTC

size: NA
V: TRBV18
J: TRBJ2-3
D: TRBD1
CDR3: CASSPLQTGGTDTQYF
DNA: TGTGCCAGCTCACCACTCCAGACAGGGGGCACAGATACGCAGTATTTT

size: NA
V: TRBV19
J: TRBJ2-6
D: NA
CDR3: CASSKAALGGSGANVLTF
DNA: TGTGCCAGTAGCAAAGCTGCCCTGGGAGGATCTGGGGCCAACGTCCTGACTTTC

size: NA
V: TRBV11-1
J: TRBJ2-5
D: NA
CDR3: CASSFSSQETQYF
DNA: TGTGCCAGCAGCTTCTCTAGCCAAGAGACCCAGTACTTC

size: NA
V: TRBV2
J: TRBJ2-1
D: NA
CDR3: CASSPTRSVGFF
DNA: TGTGCCAGCAGCCCGACCAGATCCGTAGGGTTCTTC

size: NA
V: TRBV18
J: TRBJ1-1
D: NA
CDR3: CASSPSRTEAFF
DNA: TGTGCCAGCTCCCCTTCACGTACTGAAGCTTTCTTT

size: NA
V: TRBV20-1
J: TRBJ1-2
D: NA
CDR3: CSARGGRAGYTF
DNA: TGCAGTGCTAGAGGCGGCAGGGCTGGCTACACCTTC

size: once
V: TRBV28
J: TRBJ2-7
D: NA
CDR3: CASGGRYEQYF
DNA: TGTGCCTCCGGGGGACGCTACGAGCAGTACTTC

size: NA
V: TRBV30
J: TRBJ2-4
D: NA
CDR3: CAWSGSNSAKNIQYF
DNA: TGTGCCTGGAGTGGCTCGAACAGCGCCAAAAACATTCAGTACTTC

size: NA
V: TRBV29-1
J: TRBJ2-1
D: NA
CDR3: CSVDGSSSYNEQFF
DNA: TGCAGCGTTGATGGCAGTAGCTCCTACAATGAGCAGTTCTTC

size: NA
V: TRBV27
J: TRBJ1-1
D: NA
CDR3: CASSLMAGTNTEAFF
DNA: TGTGCCAGCAGTTTGATGGCAGGAACGAACACTGAAGCTTTCTTT

size: NA
V: TRBV4-1
J: TRBJ1-1
D: NA
CDR3: CASSQDQSVRVNTEAFF
DNA: TGCGCCAGCAGCCAAGACCAAAGCGTGAGGGTGAACACTGAAGCTTTCTTT

size: NA
V: TRBV10-3
J: TRBJ2-2
D: NA
CDR3: CAIRNLQAGELFF
DNA: TGTGCCATCAGGAACCTCCAGGCCGGGGAGCTGTTTTTT

size: NA
V: TRBV7-2
J: TRBJ2-7
D: NA
CDR3: CASSLGSPYEQYF
DNA: TGTGCCAGCAGCCTGGGCTCACCCTACGAGCAGTACTTC

size: NA
V: TRBV6-5
J: TRBJ1-1
D: NA
CDR3: CASSRWAQVNTEAFF
DNA: TGTGCCAGCAGTAGGTGGGCCCAGGTGAACACTGAAGCTTTCTTT

size: NA
V: TRBV6-5
J: TRBJ2-1
D: TRBD1
CDR3: CASSWDSRSYNEQFF
DNA: TGTGCCAGCAGCTGGGACAGCCGCTCCTACAATGAGCAGTTCTTC

size: NA
V: TRBV20-1
J: TRBJ2-3
D: NA
CDR3: CSASRVGTDTQYF
DNA: TGCAGTGCTAGTCGAGTAGGCACAGATACGCAGTATTTT

size: once
V: TRBV2
J: TRBJ2-5
D: TRBD2
CDR3: CASRPSGKRVETQYF
DNA: TGTGCCAGCCGGCCTAGCGGGAAGCGAGTAGAGACCCAGTACTTC

size: NA
V: TRBV5-1
J: TRBJ2-3
D: NA
CDR3: CASSNTGPDTQYF
DNA: TGCGCCAGCAGCAACACAGGGCCAGATACGCAGTATTTT

size: NA
V: TRBV29-1
J: TRBJ2-5
D: NA
CDR3: CSVVGQYQETQYF
DNA: TGCAGCGTTGTAGGTCAGTACCAAGAGACCCAGTACTTC

size: NA
V: TRBV28
J: TRBJ1-2
D: NA
CDR3: CASSTETGVEGYTF
DNA: TGTGCCAGCAGTACTGAGACAGGAGTCGAGGGCTACACCTTC